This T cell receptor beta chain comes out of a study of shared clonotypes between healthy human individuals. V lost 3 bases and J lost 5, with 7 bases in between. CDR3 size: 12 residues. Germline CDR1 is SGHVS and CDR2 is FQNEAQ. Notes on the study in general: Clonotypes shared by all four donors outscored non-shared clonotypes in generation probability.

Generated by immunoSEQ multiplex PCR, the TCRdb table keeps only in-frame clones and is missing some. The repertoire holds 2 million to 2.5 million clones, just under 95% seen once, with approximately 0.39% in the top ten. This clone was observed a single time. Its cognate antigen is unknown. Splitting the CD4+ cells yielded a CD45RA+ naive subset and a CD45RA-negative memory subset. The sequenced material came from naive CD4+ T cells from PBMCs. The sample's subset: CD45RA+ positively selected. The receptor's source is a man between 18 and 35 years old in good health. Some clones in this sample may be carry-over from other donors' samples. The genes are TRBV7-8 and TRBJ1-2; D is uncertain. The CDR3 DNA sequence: TGTGCCAGCAGCTTGGAGGGTTATGGCTACACCTTC. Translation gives CASSLEGYGYTF. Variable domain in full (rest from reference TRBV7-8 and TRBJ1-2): GAGVSQSPRYKVAKRGQDVALRCDPISGHVSLFWYQQALGQGPEFLTYFQNEAQLDKSGLPSDRFFAERPEGSVSTLKIQRTQQEDSAVYLCASSLEGYGYTFGSGTRLTVV.